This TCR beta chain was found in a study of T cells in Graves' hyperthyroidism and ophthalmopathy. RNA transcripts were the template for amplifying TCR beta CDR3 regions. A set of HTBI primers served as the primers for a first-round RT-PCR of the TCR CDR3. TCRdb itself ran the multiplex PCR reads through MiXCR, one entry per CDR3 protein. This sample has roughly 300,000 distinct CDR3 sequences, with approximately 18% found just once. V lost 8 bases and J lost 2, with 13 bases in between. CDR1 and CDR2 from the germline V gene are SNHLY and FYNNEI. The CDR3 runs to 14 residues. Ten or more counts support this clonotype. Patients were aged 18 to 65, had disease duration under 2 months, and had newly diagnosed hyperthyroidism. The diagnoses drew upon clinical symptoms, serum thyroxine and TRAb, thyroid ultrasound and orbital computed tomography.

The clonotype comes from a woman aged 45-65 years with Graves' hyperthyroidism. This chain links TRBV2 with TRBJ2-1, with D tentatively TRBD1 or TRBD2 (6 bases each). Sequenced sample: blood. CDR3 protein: CASGGGQTYNEQFF. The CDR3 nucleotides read TGTGCCAGCGGAGGGGGACAAACCTACAATGAGCAGTTCTTC.